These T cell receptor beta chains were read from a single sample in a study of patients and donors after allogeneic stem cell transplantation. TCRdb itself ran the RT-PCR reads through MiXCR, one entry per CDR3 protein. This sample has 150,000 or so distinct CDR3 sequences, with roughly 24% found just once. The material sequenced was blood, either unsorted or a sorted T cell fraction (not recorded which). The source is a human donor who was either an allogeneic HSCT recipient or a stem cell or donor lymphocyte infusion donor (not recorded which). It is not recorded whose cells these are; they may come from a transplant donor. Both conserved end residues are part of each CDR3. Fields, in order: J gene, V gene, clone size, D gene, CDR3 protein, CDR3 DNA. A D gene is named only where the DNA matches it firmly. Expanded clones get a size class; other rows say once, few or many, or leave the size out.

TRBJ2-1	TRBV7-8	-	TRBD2	CASSLPGTSGDDEQFF	TGTGCCAGCAGCTTACCCGGGACTAGCGGGGACGATGAGCAGTTCTTC
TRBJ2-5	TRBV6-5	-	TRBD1	CASSKQGKETQYF	TGTGCCAGCAGTAAACAGGGGAAAGAGACCCAGTACTTC
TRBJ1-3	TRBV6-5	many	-	CASSYSVQSGNTIYF	TGTGCCAGCAGTTACTCGGTACAGTCTGGAAACACCATATATTTT
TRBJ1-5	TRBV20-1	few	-	CSARVARDQPQHF	TGCAGTGCTAGAGTGGCCAGGGATCAGCCCCAGCATTTT
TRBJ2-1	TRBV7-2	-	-	CASSFSKYNEQFF	TGTGCCAGCAGCTTCTCTAAGTACAATGAGCAGTTCTTC
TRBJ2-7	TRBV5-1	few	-	CASSLFREGDEQYF	TGCGCCAGCAGCTTGTTCAGGGAAGGAGACGAGCAGTACTTC
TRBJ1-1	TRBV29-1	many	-	CSVEEVEAFF	TGCAGCGTTGAAGAGGTTGAAGCTTTCTTT
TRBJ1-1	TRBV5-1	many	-	CASSLVGEGRDTEAFF	TGCGCCAGCAGCTTGGTGGGCGAGGGAAGAGACACTGAAGCTTTCTTT
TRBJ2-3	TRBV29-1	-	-	CSVPRAYTDTQYF	TGCAGCGTTCCCCGGGCCTACACAGATACGCAGTATTTT
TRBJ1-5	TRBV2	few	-	CARTKGGNQPQHF	TGTGCCAGGACCAAAGGCGGCAATCAGCCCCAGCATTTT
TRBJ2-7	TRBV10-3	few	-	CAISSSYEQYF	TGTGCCATCAGTTCGTCCTACGAGCAGTACTTC
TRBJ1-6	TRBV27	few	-	CASSFYGDNSPLHF	TGTGCCAGCAGTTTTTACGGAGATAATTCACCCCTCCACTTT
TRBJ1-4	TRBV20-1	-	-	CSAPRHSLGEKLFF	TGCAGTGCTCCCCGACACTCTCTAGGGGAAAAACTGTTTTTT
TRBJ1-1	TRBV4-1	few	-	CASSRSDSRNTEAFF	TGCGCCAGCAGCCGGTCGGACAGCCGGAACACTGAAGCTTTCTTT
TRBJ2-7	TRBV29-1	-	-	CSVAAFRISYEQYF	TGCAGCGTTGCAGCTTTTCGGATCTCCTACGAGCAGTACTTC
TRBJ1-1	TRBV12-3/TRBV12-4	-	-	CASSLWTVGRITEAFF	TGTGCCAGCAGTCTATGGACGGTGGGGAGAATCACTGAAGCTTTCTTT
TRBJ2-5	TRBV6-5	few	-	CASSYRHHQETQYF	TGTGCCAGCAGTTACCGGCACCACCAAGAGACCCAGTACTTC
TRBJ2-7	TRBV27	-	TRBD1	CASRIQGAYEQYF	TGTGCCAGCAGGATCCAGGGGGCCTACGAGCAGTACTTC
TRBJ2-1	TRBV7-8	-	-	CASSPPDYPYNEQFF	TGTGCCAGCAGCCCGCCGGACTATCCCTACAATGAGCAGTTCTTC
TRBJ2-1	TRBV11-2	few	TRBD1	CASSLTGDEQFF	TGTGCCAGCAGCCTAACAGGGGATGAGCAGTTCTTC
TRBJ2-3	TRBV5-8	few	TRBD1	CASSQLGTGGRTDTQYF	TGTGCCAGCAGCCAATTGGGGACAGGGGGCAGGACAGATACGCAGTATTTT
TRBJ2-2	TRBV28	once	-	CASSSDRYTGELFF	TGTGCCAGCAGTTCCGACAGGTACACCGGGGAGCTGTTTTTT
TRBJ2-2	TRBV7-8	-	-	CASSLGPRLNTGELFF	TGTGCCAGCAGCTTAGGGCCCAGGTTGAATACCGGGGAGCTGTTTTTT
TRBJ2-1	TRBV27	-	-	CASSSPGWGYNEQFF	TGTGCCAGCAGTTCGCCAGGGTGGGGGTACAATGAGCAGTTCTTC
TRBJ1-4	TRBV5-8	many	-	CASSLGQGGGEKLFF	TGTGCCAGCAGCTTGGGCCAGGGAGGAGGTGAAAAACTGTTTTTT
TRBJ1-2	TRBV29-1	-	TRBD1	CSVEPTTGLPYGYTF	TGCAGCGTTGAACCTACGACAGGGCTCCCCTATGGCTACACCTTC
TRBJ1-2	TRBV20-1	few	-	CSARDPGASDYGYTF	TGCAGTGCTAGAGATCCAGGGGCATCGGACTATGGCTACACCTTC
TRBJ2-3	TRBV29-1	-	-	CSVENRLYTDTQYF	TGCAGCGTTGAGAACCGCCTATACACAGATACGCAGTATTTT
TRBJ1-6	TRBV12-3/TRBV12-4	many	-	CASTLGRGDSPLHF	TGTGCCAGCACACTGGGCAGGGGTGATTCACCCCTCCACTTT
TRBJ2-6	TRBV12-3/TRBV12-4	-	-	CASRLGANVLTF	TGTGCCAGCAGGCTTGGGGCCAACGTCCTGACTTTC
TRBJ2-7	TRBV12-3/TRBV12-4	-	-	CASSPDGGKYF	TGTGCCAGCAGTCCCGATGGGGGAAAGTACTTC
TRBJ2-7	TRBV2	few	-	CASSPRRESSYEQYF	TGTGCCAGCAGTCCCCGAAGGGAAAGCTCCTACGAGCAGTACTTC
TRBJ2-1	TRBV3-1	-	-	CASSQDLPGESYNEQFF	TGTGCCAGCAGCCAAGATTTGCCAGGGGAGAGCTACAATGAGCAGTTCTTC
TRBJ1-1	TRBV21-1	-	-	CASSTRTGRVYPEAFF	TGTGCCAGCAGCACCCGGACAGGGAGGGTTTATCCTGAAGCTTTCTTT
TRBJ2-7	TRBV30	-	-	CAWGRTVLEQYF	TGTGCCTGGGGGCGGACCGTTTTAGAGCAGTACTTC
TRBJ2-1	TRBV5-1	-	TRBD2	CASSLVIVLAGDEQFF	TGCGCCAGCAGCTTGGTAATTGTCCTAGCGGGAGATGAGCAGTTCTTC